This is a list of T cell receptor beta chains from one sample in a study of beta chain features in type 1 diabetes. Sequencing used immunoSEQ multiplex PCR; TCRdb keeps in-frame clones, though not all of them. The sample has around 400,000 clones, around an eighth seen once. Material for sequencing was naive CD4+ T cells from blood. Every receptor here comes from a man aged 18 to 29 in good health. Both conserved end residues are trimmed from each CDR3. A D gene is named only where the DNA matches it firmly.

d_gene: TRBD1
j_gene: TRBJ1-4
v_gene: TRBV18
CDR3aa: ASSPRTGSTNEKLF

d_gene: TRBD1
j_gene: TRBJ1-5
v_gene: TRBV10-3
CDR3aa: AISGDSNSNQPQH

d_gene: NA
j_gene: TRBJ1-1
v_gene: TRBV21-1
CDR3aa: ASSNHSANTEAF

d_gene: NA
j_gene: TRBJ1-1
v_gene: TRBV6-1
CDR3aa: ASSDQSGTEAF

d_gene: TRBD1
j_gene: TRBJ1-1
v_gene: TRBV18
CDR3aa: ASSPSDRGTTEAF

d_gene: NA
j_gene: TRBJ2-1
v_gene: TRBV7-3
CDR3aa: ASSLMAGGEQF

d_gene: NA
j_gene: TRBJ2-2
v_gene: TRBV2
CDR3aa: ASKAEYANTGELF

d_gene: TRBD1
j_gene: TRBJ2-1
v_gene: TRBV6-5
CDR3aa: ASRWDSQTYNEQF

d_gene: TRBD1
j_gene: TRBJ2-6
v_gene: TRBV5-1
CDR3aa: ASSLRQGESGANVLT

d_gene: TRBD1
j_gene: TRBJ2-7
v_gene: TRBV18
CDR3aa: ASSGQGALDEQY

d_gene: NA
j_gene: TRBJ1-6
v_gene: TRBV30
CDR3aa: AWSGGRNSPLH

d_gene: NA
j_gene: TRBJ2-3
v_gene: TRBV5-1
CDR3aa: ASTRDILGGTDTQY

d_gene: NA
j_gene: TRBJ1-6
v_gene: TRBV6-5
CDR3aa: ASSRSKNTSPLH

d_gene: TRBD2
j_gene: TRBJ2-2
v_gene: TRBV10-3
CDR3aa: ATRLAENTGELF

d_gene: TRBD1
j_gene: TRBJ1-2
v_gene: TRBV5-1
CDR3aa: ASSLAWDRVAYGYT

d_gene: TRBD2
j_gene: TRBJ2-1
v_gene: TRBV7-2
CDR3aa: ASSLGTSGREEQF

d_gene: TRBD1
j_gene: TRBJ2-7
v_gene: TRBV7-8
CDR3aa: ASSTRQGNEQY

d_gene: NA
j_gene: TRBJ1-2
v_gene: TRBV25-1
CDR3aa: ASSQTQGYGYT

d_gene: NA
j_gene: TRBJ2-3
v_gene: TRBV7-9
CDR3aa: ASSLAGIPDTQY

d_gene: TRBD1
j_gene: TRBJ2-3
v_gene: TRBV28
CDR3aa: ASRTLTGQGTDTQY

d_gene: TRBD2
j_gene: TRBJ2-5
v_gene: TRBV19
CDR3aa: ASGTSGGETQY

d_gene: NA
j_gene: TRBJ1-1
v_gene: TRBV7-2
CDR3aa: ASSFTGLGTEAF

d_gene: NA
j_gene: TRBJ1-1
v_gene: TRBV5-1
CDR3aa: ASSSQANTEAF

d_gene: NA
j_gene: TRBJ2-7
v_gene: TRBV6-6
CDR3aa: ASSYADFESYEQY

d_gene: TRBD1
j_gene: TRBJ2-4
v_gene: TRBV7-9
CDR3aa: ASSLLRQGAGAKNIQY

d_gene: NA
j_gene: TRBJ1-5
v_gene: TRBV6-4
CDR3aa: ASSEQGRQPQH

d_gene: TRBD1
j_gene: TRBJ1-2
v_gene: TRBV5-6
CDR3aa: ASSLVDRGQNGYT

d_gene: NA
j_gene: TRBJ2-5
v_gene: TRBV28
CDR3aa: ASSLLQETQY

d_gene: NA
j_gene: TRBJ2-4
v_gene: TRBV6-5
CDR3aa: ASSYGGPPGNIQY

d_gene: NA
j_gene: TRBJ1-5
v_gene: TRBV9
CDR3aa: ASSPTAGYNQPQH

d_gene: TRBD1
j_gene: TRBJ1-2
v_gene: TRBV7-9
CDR3aa: ASSQDRQAGYT

d_gene: NA
j_gene: TRBJ2-1
v_gene: TRBV5-1
CDR3aa: ASSLSPRTYKVNEQF

d_gene: NA
j_gene: TRBJ2-4
v_gene: TRBV2
CDR3aa: ASSVGVYKNIQY

d_gene: NA
j_gene: TRBJ2-1
v_gene: TRBV10-3
CDR3aa: AISPVENNEQF

d_gene: TRBD2
j_gene: TRBJ2-1
v_gene: TRBV19
CDR3aa: ASSRLAGEIYNEQF

d_gene: NA
j_gene: TRBJ2-3
v_gene: TRBV5-8
CDR3aa: ASEGQGVTDTQY

d_gene: NA
j_gene: TRBJ1-1
v_gene: TRBV7-2
CDR3aa: ASSLDRTNTEAF

d_gene: TRBD1
j_gene: TRBJ1-3
v_gene: TRBV28
CDR3aa: ASRTGLGNTIY

d_gene: NA
j_gene: TRBJ2-2
v_gene: TRBV19
CDR3aa: ASSPRVYTGELF

d_gene: NA
j_gene: TRBJ1-6
v_gene: TRBV6-5
CDR3aa: ASSYSQGRNSPLH

d_gene: TRBD2
j_gene: TRBJ2-1
v_gene: TRBV11-2
CDR3aa: ASSLLGGGLYNEQF

d_gene: NA
j_gene: TRBJ1-4
v_gene: TRBV5-1
CDR3aa: ASSLWGLPGEKLF

d_gene: TRBD1
j_gene: TRBJ2-7
v_gene: TRBV7-6
CDR3aa: ASSLGRETGAYEQY

d_gene: TRBD2
j_gene: TRBJ2-1
v_gene: TRBV30
CDR3aa: AWSVGTSGAYNEQF

d_gene: TRBD1
j_gene: TRBJ2-3
v_gene: TRBV7-9
CDR3aa: ASSRPQGVNTHGDTQY

d_gene: NA
j_gene: TRBJ2-3
v_gene: TRBV18
CDR3aa: ASSPETGEDTQY

d_gene: TRBD1
j_gene: TRBJ1-3
v_gene: TRBV9
CDR3aa: ASSPSDRGGNTIY

d_gene: NA
j_gene: TRBJ2-7
v_gene: TRBV7-8
CDR3aa: ASSLGGSGTLYEQY

d_gene: TRBD2
j_gene: TRBJ2-1
v_gene: TRBV4-2
CDR3aa: ASSQVSGTPYNEQF

d_gene: TRBD1
j_gene: TRBJ2-5
v_gene: TRBV5-1
CDR3aa: ASSPMGQGLETQY

d_gene: TRBD1
j_gene: TRBJ1-2
v_gene: TRBV7-9
CDR3aa: ASSLNRGSGYT

d_gene: NA
j_gene: TRBJ2-7
v_gene: TRBV7-2
CDR3aa: ASSAYRESSYEQY

d_gene: TRBD1
j_gene: TRBJ2-5
v_gene: TRBV11-2
CDR3aa: ASSPQGQGGGETQY

d_gene: NA
j_gene: TRBJ1-1
v_gene: TRBV28
CDR3aa: ASISLNTEAF

d_gene: NA
j_gene: TRBJ2-1
v_gene: TRBV15
CDR3aa: ATSRDVYGLEQF

d_gene: NA
j_gene: TRBJ2-1
v_gene: TRBV4-2
CDR3aa: ASSQEGERVYNEQF

d_gene: NA
j_gene: TRBJ2-1
v_gene: TRBV27
CDR3aa: ASRPKGGGHWPRGNEQF